One and the same sample provided the 23 T cell receptor beta chains below, sequenced in a study of cytomegalovirus exposure and HLA in healthy donors. Vbeta (60) and Jbeta (13) primers were used in the PCR. Repertoires were generated with immunoSEQ multiplex PCR, while TCRdb's copy carries only in-frame clones and drops some. The sample has 140,000 or so clones, roughly a tenth seen once. Material: PBMCs. These receptors were obtained from a male donor in good health and CMV-seronegative.

This clone was picked up a small number of times. V and J are TRBV7-3 and TRBJ2-3; 7 bases map to TRBD1. V lost 5 bases to trimming and J lost 0 bases; unmatched junction nucleotides: 5. The CDR3 totals 15 residues. Germline lookup yields CDR1 SGHTA and CDR2 FQGTGA. The CDR3 DNA reads as TGTGCCAGCAGCCCGACAGGGTTCAGCACAGATACGCAGTATTTT. Amino acids: CASSPTGFSTDTQYF.

This clone was seen more than once but under ten times. This chain joins TRBV27 and TRBJ2-3, with D possibly matching TRBD2 (7 bases). The CDR3 extends over 18 amino acids. Germline V CDR1 and CDR2: MNHEY, SMNVEV (reference sequence). V lost 5 bases to trimming and J lost 2 bases, with 23 bases between them. CDR3 sequence (DNA): TGTGCCAGCAGTGGGGAGTGGGGGGGCGAATGGGACACAGATACGCAGTATTTT. Amino acids: CASSGEWGGEWDTDTQYF.

This sequence joins TRBV28 and TRBJ2-7; TRBD2 matches 7 bases. This CDR3 is 15 amino acids long. V shed 2 bases, J shed 0 bases, and the junction held 4 bases outside the gene matches. CDR1 is MDHEN and CDR2 is SYDVKM in the germline V gene. CDR3 sequence reads: CASSLIGGSSYEQYF. CDR3 in DNA: TGTGCCAGCAGTTTAATCGGCGGGAGCTCCTACGAGCAGTACTTC.

This clone was observed a single time. The gene calls are TRBV5-1 and TRBJ2-7, with 7 positions matching TRBD2. This CDR3 has 17 amino acids. In germline, CDR1 is SGHRS, CDR2 YFSETQ. J was trimmed by 0 bases and V by 0 bases; bases with no gene match: 9. The CDR3 DNA follows: TGCGCCAGCAGCTTGGGTTTGGCTAGCGGACGCTCCTACGAGCAGTACTTC. Protein: CASSLGLASGRSYEQYF.

This clone was counted only a few times. The chain combines TRBV7-2 with TRBJ1-3; D unresolved. The CDR3 length is 16 residues. The germline V and J ends were trimmed by 4 bases and 2 bases, with 15 bases remaining between them. CDR1 and CDR2 (germline): SGHTA, FQGNSA. CDR3 nucleotides: TGTGCCAGCAGCTCCGGGGTGGGGTTTACTGGAAACACCATATATTTT. It specifies CASSSGVGFTGNTIYF.

Only one count was recorded for this clone. The chain is built from TRBV2 and TRBJ1-6; D is perhaps TRBD1 (6 bases). The CDR3 length is 13 residues. Per the germline V gene, CDR1 is SNHLY and CDR2 is FYNNEI. V was cut by 7 bases and J by 7 bases, with 11 bases left in between. DNA of the CDR3: TGTGCCAGCAAGAGGACAGAGAATTCACCCCTCCACTTT. Its protein is CASKRTENSPLHF.

As DNA, the CDR3 is TGTGCCAGCAGTTACCTAAGTCCCGCCTACGAGCAGTACTTC. This encodes CASSYLSPAYEQYF. The V and J genes are TRBV6-5 and TRBJ2-7, with D unresolved. From germline, CDR1 is MNHEY and CDR2 SVGAGI. The V end lost 2 bases, the J end lost 2 bases, and 10 bases lay between the germline ends. This CDR3 has 14 residues.

A note on this clone: Germline and junction disagree at one end, which may indicate a read error. The genes are TRBV5-1 and TRBJ2-3; tentatively, D is TRBD1 (6 bases). This CDR3 spans 14 amino acids. Germline values: CDR1 SGHRS, CDR2 YFSETQ. The CDR3 sequence: CASSLAQGSDAQYF. The CDR3 coding sequence is TGCGCCAGCAGCTTGGCACAGGGTTCAGATGCGCAGTATTTT. Full variable domain (outside the CDR3, taken from reference TRBV5-1 and TRBJ2-3): KAGVTQTPRYLIKTRGQQVTLSCSPISGHRSVSWYQQTPGQGLQFLFEYFSETQRNKGNFPGRFSGRQFSNSRSEMNVSTLELGDSALYLCASSLAQGSDAQYFGPGTRLTVL.

The chain has TRBV5-6 and TRBJ2-7; tentative D call: TRBD1 (6 bases). Trimming took 4 bases from V and 7 from J, leaving 18 bases between them. The CDR3 covers 14 residues. Germline V gives CDR1 SGHDT, CDR2 YYEEEE. The CDR3 reads CASSVGILGAEQYF. The CDR3 DNA sequence: TGTGCCAGCAGCGTTGGGATATTGGGGGCGGAGCAGTACTTC. Looking up the rest from reference TRBV5-6 and TRBJ2-7 gives the full variable domain: DAGVTQSPTHLIKTRGQQVTLRCSPKSGHDTVSWYQQALGQGPQFIFQYYEEEERQRGNFPDRFSGHQFPNYSSELNVNALLLGDSALYLCASSVGILGAEQYFGPGTRLTVT.

The chain combines TRBV9 with TRBJ1-1; no clear D. Trimming removed 4 bases from V and 4 bases from J, with 14 bases in between. Germline V gene sequence: CDR1 SGDLS, CDR2 YYNGEE. The CDR3 is 14 residues long. The CDR3 region has the DNA TGTGCCAGCAGCACCGGTGGAGGGCCCACTGAAGCTTTCTTT. Its translation: CASSTGGGPTEAFF.

The gene calls are TRBV6-1 and TRBJ2-7; D ambiguous. This CDR3 has 14 amino acids. Trimming shortened V by 7 bases and J by 0 bases, and 13 bases separated the two germline ends. CDR1 is MNHNS, CDR2 SASEGT, per germline. The CDR3 loop reads CASIAGATSYEQYF. Written as DNA, the CDR3 is TGTGCCAGCATTGCCGGAGCGACCTCCTACGAGCAGTACTTC.

V is TRBV4-1 and J is TRBJ2-1; perhaps TRBD1 as D (5 bases). CDR3 length: 13 residues. CDR1 is MGHRA and CDR2 is YSYEKL in the germline V gene. Deletions cut 4 bases from V and 8 bases from J, with 12 bases between. The CDR3 DNA follows: TGCGCCAGCAGCCCCCAGGGTGGCGATGAGCAGTTCTTC. It is translated as CASSPQGGDEQFF.

The rearrangement links TRBV28 to TRBJ1-1, with 12 bases identical to TRBD1. The CDR3 spans 19 residues. The V and J ends lost 2 bases and 0 bases, in that order; junction bases with no gene match: 10. The germline gives CDR1 MDHEN, CDR2 SYDVKM. CDR3 sequence reads: CASSLRGQGAFGMNTEAFF. For the CDR3, the DNA is TGTGCCAGCAGTTTAAGGGGACAGGGGGCTTTCGGGATGAACACTGAAGCTTTCTTT.

The sample holds a few counts of this clone. The chain uses TRBV6-5 and TRBJ1-1, with TRBD1 identical over 7 bases. J lost 0 bases, V lost 6 bases, and 7 bases had no gene match. CDR1 and CDR2 from the germline V gene are MNHEY and SVGAGI. CDR3 size: 15 residues. The CDR3 nucleotides read TGTGCCAGCAGCCCTTTGGACAGGATGAACACTGAAGCTTTCTTT. It codes for CASSPLDRMNTEAFF.

V gene TRBV6-5 combines with J gene TRBJ2-5; 10 nucleotides line up with TRBD1. CDR1 is MNHEY and CDR2 is SVGAGI in the germline V gene. The V and J ends lost 2 bases and 3 bases, in that order; junction bases with no gene match: 3. The CDR3 is made up of 15 amino acids. The CDR3 is CASSYGGQGEETQYF. CDR3 bases: TGTGCCAGCAGTTACGGCGGACAGGGGGAAGAGACCCAGTACTTC.

V gene TRBV7-8 combines with J gene TRBJ2-2; 11 nucleotides agree with TRBD2. The trim removed 5 bases at V and 4 bases at J, leaving 9 bases unmatched. The CDR3 has 17 residues. Germline values: CDR1 SGHVS, CDR2 FQNEAQ. The CDR3 is CASSISGRALGTGELFF. CDR3 in DNA: TGTGCCAGCAGCATTAGCGGGAGGGCCTTAGGCACCGGGGAGCTGTTTTTT.

The gene calls are TRBV7-9 and TRBJ2-5, with TRBD2 matching 10 bases. This CDR3 has 15 residues. The trim removed 1 base at V and 9 bases at J, leaving 8 bases unmatched. The germline gives CDR1 SEHNR, CDR2 FQNEAQ (reference sequence). CDR3 in DNA: TGTGCCAGCAGCTTAGTAGGACTAGCGGTCGGGGCCCAGTACTTC. Its protein is CASSLVGLAVGAQYF.

The V gene is TRBV6-1, the J gene TRBJ2-7; D ambiguous. This CDR3 has 11 amino acids. Germline loops: CDR1 MNHNS, CDR2 SASEGT. V was trimmed by 2 bases and J by 4 bases, leaving 3 bases between them. CDR3 protein: CASSEIYEQYF. The CDR3 DNA reads as TGTGCCAGCAGTGAAATATACGAGCAGTACTTC.

This clone was seen more than once but under ten times. CDR3 region: CASSSNRQAVSYNEQFF. In DNA form, the CDR3 reads TGTGCCAGCAGCTCCAACCGACAGGCCGTCTCCTACAATGAGCAGTTCTTC. This rearrangement joins TRBV5-8 to TRBJ2-1; D perhaps matches TRBD1 (6 bases). Trimming shortened V by 3 bases and J by 0 bases, and 16 bases separated the two germline ends. This CDR3 contains 17 residues. Germline V gives CDR1 SGHTS, CDR2 YDEGEE. The complete variable domain, with remaining parts taken from reference TRBV5-8 and TRBJ2-1, reads EAGVTQSPTHLIKTRGQQATLRCSPISGHTSVYWYQQALGLGLQFLLWYDEGEERNRGNFPPRFSGRQFPNYSSELNVNALELEDSALYLCASSSNRQAVSYNEQFFGPGTRLTVL.

The chain carries TRBV27 and TRBJ1-5, with a weak D call TRBD1 (6 bases). The CDR3 loop spans 15 amino acids. The germline V and J ends were trimmed by 1 base and 4 bases, with 11 bases remaining between them. CDR1 and CDR2 from the germline V gene are MNHEY and SMNVEV (reference sequence). The CDR3 loop is CASSLYGDTNQPQHF. Here the CDR3 DNA reads TGTGCCAGCAGTTTATATGGGGACACTAATCAGCCCCAGCATTTT.

This clone was counted a few times. CDR3 region: CASSIQGMNTEAFF. The CDR3 region has the DNA TGTGCCAGTAGTATCCAGGGGATGAACACTGAAGCTTTCTTT. The V gene is TRBV19, the J gene TRBJ1-1, with a weak D call TRBD1 (6 bases). Germline values: CDR1 LNHDA, CDR2 SQIVND (reference sequence). This CDR3 has 14 amino acids. V lost 3 bases, J lost 0 bases, and 8 bases lay in between. Combining the CDR3 with reference TRBV19 and TRBJ1-1 gives the whole variable domain DGGITQSPKYLFRKEGQNVTLSCEQNLNHDAMYWYRQDPGQGLRLIYYSQIVNDFQKGDIAEGYSVSREKKESFPLTVTSAQKNPTAFYLCASSIQGMNTEAFFGQGTRLTVV.

This chain links TRBV11-2 with TRBJ2-5; D is perhaps TRBD2 (6 bases). The CDR3 is 12 residues long. Germline loops: CDR1 SGHAT, CDR2 FQNNGV. V lost 4 bases and J 5 bases, leaving 8 bases between the germline ends. The CDR3 DNA sequence: TGTGCCAGCAGCTGGGAGGCGGAGACCCAGTACTTC. Its translation: CASSWEAETQYF.

This chain joins TRBV27 and TRBJ2-7, with TRBD1 as a possible D gene (6 bases). Per germline, CDR1 MNHEY and CDR2 SMNVEV (reference sequence). The CDR3 is 16 amino acids. With 0 bases removed from V and 5 bases from J, the gap between germline ends came to 17 bases. The DNA of the CDR3 is TGTGCCAGCAGTTTATCCGTTTTGACAGGTTTCCACGAGCAGTACTTC. This sequence encodes CASSLSVLTGFHEQYF.